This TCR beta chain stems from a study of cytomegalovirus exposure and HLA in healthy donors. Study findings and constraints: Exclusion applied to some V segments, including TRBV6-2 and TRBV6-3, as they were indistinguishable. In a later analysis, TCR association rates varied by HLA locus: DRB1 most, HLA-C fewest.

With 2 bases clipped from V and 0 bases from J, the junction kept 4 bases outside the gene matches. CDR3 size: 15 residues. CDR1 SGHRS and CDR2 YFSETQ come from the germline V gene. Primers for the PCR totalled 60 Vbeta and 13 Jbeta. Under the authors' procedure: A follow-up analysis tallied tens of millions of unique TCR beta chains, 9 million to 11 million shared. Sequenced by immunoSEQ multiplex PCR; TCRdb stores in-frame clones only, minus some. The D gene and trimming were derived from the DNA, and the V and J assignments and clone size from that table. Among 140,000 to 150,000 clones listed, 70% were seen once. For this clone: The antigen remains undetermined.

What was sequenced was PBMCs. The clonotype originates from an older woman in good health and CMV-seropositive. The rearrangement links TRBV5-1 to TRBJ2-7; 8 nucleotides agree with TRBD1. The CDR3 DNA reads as TGCGCCAGCAGCTTACAGGGGGAGGCCTCCTACGAGCAGTACTTC. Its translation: CASSLQGEASYEQYF.